The sequence of this TCR beta chain was determined in a study of shared clonotypes between healthy human individuals. This clone has only a few counts. Naive CD8 isolation took CD45RO-negative cells positively selected for CCR7 and excluded terminally differentiated effector memory CD45RA+ cells. Genomic DNA belonging to each subset was distributed in equal measure over several immunoSEQ plates. A roughly 200 ng quantity of DNA, about 30,000 T cell genomes, went into the sorted-subset replicate PCRs. Assay used: immunoSEQ multiplex PCR; TCRdb lists only in-frame clones, some missing. The data hold just over 2,000,000 clones, with approximately 94% observed a single time. Germline V gene data show CDR1 as MNHEY and CDR2 as SMNVEV (reference sequence). Trimming took 5 bases from V and 8 from J, leaving 10 bases between them. The CDR3 covers 12 residues.

Sequencing was done on a sample of naive CD8+ T cells sorted from blood. This receptor was taken from a young man in good health. The chain joins TRBV27 to TRBJ2-4, with D perhaps TRBD1 (5 bases). CDR3 DNA: TGTGCCAGCAGTGTGGCAGGGTACATTCAGTACTTC. It encodes CASSVAGYIQYF.